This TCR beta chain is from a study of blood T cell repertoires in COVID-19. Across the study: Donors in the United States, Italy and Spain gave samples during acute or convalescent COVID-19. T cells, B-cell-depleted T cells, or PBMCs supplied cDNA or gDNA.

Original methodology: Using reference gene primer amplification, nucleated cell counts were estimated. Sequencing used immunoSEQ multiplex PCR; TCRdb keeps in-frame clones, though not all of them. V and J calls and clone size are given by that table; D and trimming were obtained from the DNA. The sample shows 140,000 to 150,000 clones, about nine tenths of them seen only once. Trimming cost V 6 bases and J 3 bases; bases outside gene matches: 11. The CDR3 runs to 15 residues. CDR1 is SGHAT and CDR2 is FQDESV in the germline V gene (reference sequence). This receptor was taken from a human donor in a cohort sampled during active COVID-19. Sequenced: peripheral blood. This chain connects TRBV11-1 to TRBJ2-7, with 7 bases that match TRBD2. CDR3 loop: CASSGDFLAVYEQYF. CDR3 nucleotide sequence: TGTGCCAGCAGTGGCGACTTCCTAGCGGTCTACGAGCAGTACTTC.